This TCR beta chain was captured by sequencing in a study of blood T cell repertoires in COVID-19. Turning to the study itself: Acute-phase and convalescent COVID-19 samples originated in the United States, Italy and Spain.

In germline, CDR1 is SGHNT, CDR2 YYREEE (reference sequence). V dropped 2 bases and J dropped 1; count of bases not matched to a gene: 8. CDR3 length equals 16 residues. Profiled with immunoSEQ multiplex PCR; TCRdb holds only in-frame clones, not every one. Of 200,000 to 250,000 clones listed, about 90% were seen once; the top ten hold roughly 12%. This clonotype was sampled from a woman between 18 and 30 years old who had recovered from COVID-19. Material: peripheral blood. This chain joins TRBV5-4 and TRBJ2-5; 7 bases fit TRBD2. DNA for the CDR3: TGTGCCAGCAGCTTTGGGGGGGGAACAGCCCAAGAGACCCAGTACTTC. Translating it yields CASSFGGGTAQETQYF.